This TCR beta chain was captured by sequencing in a study of blood T cell repertoires in COVID-19. On the study more broadly: PBMCs, B-cell-depleted T cells, or T cells were the source of the cDNA or gDNA that made up the material.

This table comes from immunoSEQ multiplex PCR, and its TCRdb copy is limited to in-frame clones, with some not included. The sample has approximately 160,000 clones; approximately 83% are singletons. The CDR3 is 14 residues long. Looked up from germline, CDR1 is SGHNT and CDR2 is YYREEE (reference sequence). The germline V and J ends were trimmed by 2 bases and 6 bases, with 14 bases remaining between them. Sequences were obtained from peripheral blood. V and J are TRBV5-4 and TRBJ1-1, with a weak D call TRBD1 (6 bases). The sequence was collected from a woman at least 80 years old with active or convalescent COVID-19. The CDR3 DNA sequence: TGTGCCAGCAGCTTCGGACAGAATACCGCTGAAGCTTTCTTT. Encoded protein: CASSFGQNTAEAFF.